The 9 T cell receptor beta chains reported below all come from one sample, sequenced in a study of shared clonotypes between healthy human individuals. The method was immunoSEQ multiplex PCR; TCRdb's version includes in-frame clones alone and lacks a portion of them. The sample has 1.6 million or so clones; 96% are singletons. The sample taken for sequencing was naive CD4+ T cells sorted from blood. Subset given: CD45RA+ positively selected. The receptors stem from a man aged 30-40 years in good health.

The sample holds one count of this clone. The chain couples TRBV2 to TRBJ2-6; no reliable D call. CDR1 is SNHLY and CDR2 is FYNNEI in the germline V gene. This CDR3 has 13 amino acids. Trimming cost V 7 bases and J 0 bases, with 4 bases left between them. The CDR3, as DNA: TGTGCCAGCACCGACTCTGGGGCCAACGTCCTGACTTTC. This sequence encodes CASTDSGANVLTF.

Here the CDR3 DNA reads TGTGCCAGCAGCAGTCGTAACGTCCACGAGCAGTACTTC. Protein sequence: CASSSRNVHEQYF. V and J are TRBV6-1 and TRBJ2-7; D ambiguous. Trimming removed 6 bases at V and 5 bases at J, with 14 bases between. From germline, CDR1 is MNHNS and CDR2 SASEGT. The CDR3 runs to 13 residues.

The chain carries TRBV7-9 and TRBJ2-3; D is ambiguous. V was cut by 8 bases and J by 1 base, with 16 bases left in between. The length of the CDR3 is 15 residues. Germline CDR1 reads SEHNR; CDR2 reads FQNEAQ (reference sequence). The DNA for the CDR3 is TGTGCCAGCGGAAGGCGGAGAATGGGCACAGATACGCAGTATTTT. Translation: CASGRRRMGTDTQYF.

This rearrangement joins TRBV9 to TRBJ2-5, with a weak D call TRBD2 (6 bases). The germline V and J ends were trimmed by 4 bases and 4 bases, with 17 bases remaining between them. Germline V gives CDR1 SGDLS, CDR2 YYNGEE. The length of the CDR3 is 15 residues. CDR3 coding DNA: TGTGCCAGCAGCCCCAGGCGGGATTACGGAGAGACCCAGTACTTC. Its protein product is CASSPRRDYGETQYF.

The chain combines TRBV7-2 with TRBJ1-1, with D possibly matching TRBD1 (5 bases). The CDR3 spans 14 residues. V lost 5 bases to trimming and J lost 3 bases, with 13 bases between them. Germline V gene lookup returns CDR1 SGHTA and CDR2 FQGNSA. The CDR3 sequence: CASSPPGGYTEAFF. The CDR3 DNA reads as TGTGCCAGCAGCCCCCCCGGGGGTTACACTGAAGCTTTCTTT.

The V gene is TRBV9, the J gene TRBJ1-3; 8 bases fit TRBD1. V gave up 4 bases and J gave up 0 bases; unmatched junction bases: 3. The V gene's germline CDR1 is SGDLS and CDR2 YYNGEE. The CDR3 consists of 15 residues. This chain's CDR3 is CASSIGQGSGNTIYF. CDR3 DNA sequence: TGTGCCAGCAGCATCGGACAGGGCTCTGGAAACACCATATATTTT.

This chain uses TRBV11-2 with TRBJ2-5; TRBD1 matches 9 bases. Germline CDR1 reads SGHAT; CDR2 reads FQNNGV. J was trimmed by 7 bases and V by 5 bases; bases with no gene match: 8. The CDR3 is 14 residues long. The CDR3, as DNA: TGTGCCAGCAGCCCCACAGGGGGCGTGGCGACCCAGTACTTC. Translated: CASSPTGGVATQYF. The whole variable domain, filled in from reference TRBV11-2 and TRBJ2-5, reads EAGVAQSPRYKIIEKRQSVAFWCNPISGHATLYWYQQILGQGPKLLIQFQNNGVVDDSQLPKDRFSAERLKGVDSTLKIQPAKLEDSAVYLCASSPTGGVATQYFGPGTRLLVL.

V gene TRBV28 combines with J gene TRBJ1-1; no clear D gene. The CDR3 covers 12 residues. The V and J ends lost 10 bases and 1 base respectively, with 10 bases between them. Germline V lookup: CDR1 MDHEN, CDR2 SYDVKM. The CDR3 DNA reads TGTGCCACTTACTCAACGAACACTGAAGCTTTCTTT. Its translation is CATYSTNTEAFF.

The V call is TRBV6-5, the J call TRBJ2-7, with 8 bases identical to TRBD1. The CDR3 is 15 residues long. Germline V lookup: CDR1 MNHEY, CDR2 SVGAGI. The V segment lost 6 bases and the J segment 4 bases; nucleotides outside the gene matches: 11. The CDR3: CASRERGQGGYEQYF. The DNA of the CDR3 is TGTGCCAGCAGAGAACGAGGACAGGGTGGGTACGAGCAGTACTTC.